This TCR beta chain was profiled in a study of shared clonotypes between healthy human individuals. Study results and limitations: In general, naive subsets displayed greater estimated richness than memory subsets did. Clonotypes shared by all four donors outscored non-shared clonotypes in generation probability.

At deep level, the assay was performed. Replicate sorted-subset PCRs were loaded with around 0.2 ug DNA, about 28,000 T cell genomes. Libraries were prepared by immunoSEQ multiplex PCR; TCRdb keeps only in-frame clonotypes and omits some of them. The table has 2 million to 3 million clones, 90% to 95% seen once. With 0 bases removed from V and 2 bases from J, the gap between germline ends came to 8 bases. This CDR3 region has 13 residues. Germline V gene lookup returns CDR1 GTSNPN and CDR2 SVGIG (reference sequence). Regarding this clone: Its antigen is not identified.

V and J are TRBV30 and TRBJ2-7, with D unclear. The TCR originated in a man in his late teens or twenties in good health. The sequenced sample consisted of naive CD4+ T cells sorted from blood. Documented subset: CD45RA+ positively selected. Here the CDR3 reads CAWSVVGTYEQYF. The DNA of the CDR3 is TGTGCCTGGAGTGTTGTGGGTACCTACGAGCAGTACTTC. The full variable domain, with the rest looked up from reference TRBV30 and TRBJ2-7, is SQTIHQWPATLVQPVGSPLSLECTVEGTSNPNLYWYRQAAGRGLQLLFYSVGIGQISSEVPQNLSASRPQDRQFILSSKKLLLSDSGFYLCAWSVVGTYEQYFGPGTRLTVT.